The source of this T cell receptor beta chain is a study of post-analysis software for immune sequencing data. Study background: Relapsing-remitting, secondary progressive and progressive-relapsing multiple sclerosis were all included among the disease courses. Study-wide results and caveats: Multiple sclerosis was associated with a significant reduction in normalized Chao1 diversity relative to controls. Higher frequency in patients than in controls was seen for several TRBV segments, with TRBV5-6, TRBV5-1 and TRBV20-1 among them.

Germline CDR1 and CDR2: SGHRS and YFSETQ. The CDR3 runs 17 residues. Trimming cost V 2 bases and J 6 bases, with 21 bases left between them. Regarding this clonotype: As yet, its antigen is unknown.

Unique-molecular-identifier-tagged TCR beta cDNA libraries were used. T cells, roughly 0.95 to 10 million of them, yielded around 460,000 cDNA molecules. In TCRdb, the PCR reads were re-called with MiXCR into one record per CDR3 protein. The sample shows roughly 540,000 distinct CDR3 sequences, about a third of them seen only once. This clonotype was sampled from a girl under 18 with multiple sclerosis. This chain links TRBV5-1 with TRBJ2-1; the D gene could be TRBD1 or TRBD2 (5 bases each). Specimen: blood. In nucleotides, the CDR3 is TGCGCCAGCAGCTTTCCAAGACTCCGGGACCTTCTCAATGAGCAGTTCTTC. Amino acids: CASSFPRLRDLLNEQFF.